This entry describes one T cell receptor (beta chain). What it binds is unknown. The sample comes from a study of cytomegalovirus exposure and HLA in healthy donors. Amplification used 60 Vbeta primers and 13 Jbeta primers. Libraries were prepared by immunoSEQ multiplex PCR; TCRdb keeps only in-frame clonotypes and omits some of them. The sample shows some 130,000 clones, about 80% of them seen only once. General study findings and limits: Researchers reported from a later analysis that most CMV-associated TCR beta chains appeared HLA-restricted.

Germline V gives CDR1 SGHNT, CDR2 YYREEE (reference sequence). Trimming shortened V by 0 bases and J by 2 bases, and 6 bases separated the two germline ends. The CDR3 length is 15 residues. The V gene is TRBV5-4, the J gene TRBJ2-6; D may be TRBD1 (5 bases). The sequencing input was PBMCs. The origin of this receptor is a man aged 40-49 years in good health and CMV-seronegative. The CDR3 region is CASSLGTTGANVLTF. The DNA for the CDR3 is TGTGCCAGCAGCTTGGGGACAACTGGGGCCAACGTCCTGACTTTC. Based on the CDR3 plus reference TRBV5-4 and TRBJ2-6, the full variable domain is ETGVTQSPTHLIKTRGQQVTLRCSSQSGHNTVSWYQQALGQGPQFIFQYYREEENGRGNFPPRFSGLQFPNYSSELNVNALELDDSALYLCASSLGTTGANVLTFGAGSRLTVL.